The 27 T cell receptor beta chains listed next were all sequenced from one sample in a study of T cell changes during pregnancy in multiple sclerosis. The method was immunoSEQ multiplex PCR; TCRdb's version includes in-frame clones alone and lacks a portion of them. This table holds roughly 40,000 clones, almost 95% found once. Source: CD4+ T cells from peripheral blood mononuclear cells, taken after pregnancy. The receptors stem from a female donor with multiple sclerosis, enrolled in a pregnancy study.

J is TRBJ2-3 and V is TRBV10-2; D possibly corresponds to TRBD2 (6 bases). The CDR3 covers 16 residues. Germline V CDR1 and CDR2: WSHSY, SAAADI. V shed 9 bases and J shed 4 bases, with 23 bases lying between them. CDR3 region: CASGGNEPRVADTQYF. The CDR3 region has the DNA TGCGCCAGTGGGGGGAACGAGCCCAGAGTCGCAGATACGCAGTATTTT.

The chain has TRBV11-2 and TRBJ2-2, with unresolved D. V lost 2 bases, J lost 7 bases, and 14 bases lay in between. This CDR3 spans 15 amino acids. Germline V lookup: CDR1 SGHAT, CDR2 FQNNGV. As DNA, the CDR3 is TGTGCCAGCAGCTTACCAGCGAAACCGGGCGGGGAGCTGTTTTTT. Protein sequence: CASSLPAKPGGELFF.

The CDR3, as DNA: TGCGCCAGCAGCTCGGGGGGGGGTGTCGGCTATGGCTACACCTTC. Encoded protein: CASSSGGGVGYGYTF. This chain links TRBV5-1 with TRBJ1-2; D is possibly TRBD1 (5 bases). The germline V and J ends were trimmed by 3 bases and 4 bases, with 16 bases remaining between them. CDR1 is SGHRS, CDR2 YFSETQ, per germline. This CDR3 comprises 15 residues. Full variable domain (outside the CDR3, taken from reference TRBV5-1 and TRBJ1-2): KAGVTQTPRYLIKTRGQQVTLSCSPISGHRSVSWYQQTPGQGLQFLFEYFSETQRNKGNFPGRFSGRQFSNSRSEMNVSTLELGDSALYLCASSSGGGVGYGYTFGSGTRLTVV.

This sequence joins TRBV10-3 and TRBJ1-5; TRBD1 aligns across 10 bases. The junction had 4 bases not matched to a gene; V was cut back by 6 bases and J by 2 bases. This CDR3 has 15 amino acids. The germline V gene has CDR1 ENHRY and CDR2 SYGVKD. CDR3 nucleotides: TGTGCCATCAGACCAGGGACAGGGGGCAATCAGCCCCAGCATTTT. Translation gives CAIRPGTGGNQPQHF.

The CDR3 protein is CASSLQGASTEAFF. CDR3 DNA: TGTGCCAGTAGCCTACAGGGGGCGAGCACTGAAGCTTTCTTT. The gene calls are TRBV19 and TRBJ1-1; 9 bases are a match to TRBD1. Trimming cost V 6 bases and J 4 bases; bases outside gene matches: 6. The CDR3 sequence is 14 residues long. Germline V gene data show CDR1 as LNHDA and CDR2 as SQIVND (reference sequence). Looking up the rest from reference TRBV19 and TRBJ1-1 gives the full variable domain: DGGITQSPKYLFRKEGQNVTLSCEQNLNHDAMYWYRQDPGQGLRLIYYSQIVNDFQKGDIAEGYSVSREKKESFPLTVTSAQKNPTAFYLCASSLQGASTEAFFGQGTRLTVV.

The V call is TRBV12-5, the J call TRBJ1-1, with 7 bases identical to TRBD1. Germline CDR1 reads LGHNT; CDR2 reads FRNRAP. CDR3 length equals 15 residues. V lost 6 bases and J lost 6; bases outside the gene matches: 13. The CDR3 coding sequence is TGTGCTAGTGGGCCAATGACAGGGTTGACGTCTGAAGCTTTCTTT. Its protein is CASGPMTGLTSEAFF.

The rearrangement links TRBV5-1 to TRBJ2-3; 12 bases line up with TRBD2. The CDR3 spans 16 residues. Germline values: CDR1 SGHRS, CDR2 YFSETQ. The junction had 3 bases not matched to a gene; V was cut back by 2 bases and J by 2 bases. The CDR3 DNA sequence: TGCGCCAGCAGCTTACTAGCGGGGGGTAACACAGATACGCAGTATTTT. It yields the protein CASSLLAGGNTDTQYF.

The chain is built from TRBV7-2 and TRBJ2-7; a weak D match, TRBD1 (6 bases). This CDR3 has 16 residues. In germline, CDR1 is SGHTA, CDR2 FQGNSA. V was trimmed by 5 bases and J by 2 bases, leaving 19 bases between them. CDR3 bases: TGTGCCAGCAGCCCAAAGTTAGGGACAAGCACCTACGAGCAGTACTTC. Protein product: CASSPKLGTSTYEQYF.

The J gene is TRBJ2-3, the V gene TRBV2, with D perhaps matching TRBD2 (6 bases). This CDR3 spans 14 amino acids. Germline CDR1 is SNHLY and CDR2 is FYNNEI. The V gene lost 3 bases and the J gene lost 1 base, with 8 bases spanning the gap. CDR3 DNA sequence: TGTGCCAGCAGTGAGAGGGAGGGCACAGATACGCAGTATTTT. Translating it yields CASSEREGTDTQYF.

The CDR3 loop is CASSDSSSYSNQPQHF. The CDR3 DNA reads TGTGCCAGCAGTGATTCTTCGAGCTATAGCAATCAGCCCCAGCATTTT. The V and J genes are TRBV6-1 and TRBJ1-5; D unclear. Looked up from germline, CDR1 is MNHNS and CDR2 is SASEGT. V lost 3 bases and J lost 0, with 12 bases in between. The CDR3 contains 16 residues.

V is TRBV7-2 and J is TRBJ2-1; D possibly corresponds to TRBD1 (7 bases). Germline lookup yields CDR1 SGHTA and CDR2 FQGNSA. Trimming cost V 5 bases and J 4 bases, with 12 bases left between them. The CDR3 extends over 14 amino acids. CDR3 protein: CASSPRGAYNEQFF. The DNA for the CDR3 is TGTGCCAGCAGCCCCAGGGGGGCTTACAATGAGCAGTTCTTC.

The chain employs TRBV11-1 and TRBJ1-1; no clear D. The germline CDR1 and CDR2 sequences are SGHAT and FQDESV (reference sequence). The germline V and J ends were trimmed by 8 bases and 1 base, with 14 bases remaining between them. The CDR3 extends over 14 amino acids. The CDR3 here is CASHSPPANTEAFF. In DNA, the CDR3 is TGTGCCAGCCATAGCCCCCCGGCGAACACTGAAGCTTTCTTT.

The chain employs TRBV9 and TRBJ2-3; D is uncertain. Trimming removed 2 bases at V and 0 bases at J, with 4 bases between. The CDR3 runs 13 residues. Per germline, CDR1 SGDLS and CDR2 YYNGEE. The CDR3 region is CASSVTSTDTQYF. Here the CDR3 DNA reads TGTGCCAGCAGCGTCACTAGCACAGATACGCAGTATTTT.

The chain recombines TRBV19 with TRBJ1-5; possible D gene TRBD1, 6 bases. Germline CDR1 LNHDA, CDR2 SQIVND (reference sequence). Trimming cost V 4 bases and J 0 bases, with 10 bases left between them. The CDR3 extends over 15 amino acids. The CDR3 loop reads CASSRNRDSNQPQHF. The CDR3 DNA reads TGTGCCAGTAGTAGAAACAGGGATAGCAATCAGCCCCAGCATTTT.

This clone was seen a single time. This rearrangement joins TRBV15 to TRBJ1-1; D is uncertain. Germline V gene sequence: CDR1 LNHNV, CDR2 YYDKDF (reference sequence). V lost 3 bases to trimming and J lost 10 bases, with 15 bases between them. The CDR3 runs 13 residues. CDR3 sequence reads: CATSRDLGEGAFF. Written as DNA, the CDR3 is TGTGCCACCAGCAGGGACCTTGGGGAGGGAGCTTTCTTT.

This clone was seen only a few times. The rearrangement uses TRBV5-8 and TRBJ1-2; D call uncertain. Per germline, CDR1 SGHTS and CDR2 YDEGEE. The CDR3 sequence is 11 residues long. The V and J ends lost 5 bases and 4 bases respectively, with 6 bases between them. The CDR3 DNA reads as TGTGCCAGCAGTCACAGCTATGGCTACACCTTC. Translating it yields CASSHSYGYTF. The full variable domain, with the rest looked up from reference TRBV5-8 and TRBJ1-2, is EAGVTQSPTHLIKTRGQQATLRCSPISGHTSVYWYQQALGLGLQFLLWYDEGEERNRGNFPPRFSGRQFPNYSSELNVNALELEDSALYLCASSHSYGYTFGSGTRLTVV.

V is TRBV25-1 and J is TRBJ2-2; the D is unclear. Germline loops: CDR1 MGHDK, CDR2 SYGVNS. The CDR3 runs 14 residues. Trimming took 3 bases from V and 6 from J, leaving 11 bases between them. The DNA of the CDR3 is TGTGCCAGCAGTGATGGTTCGGTTTCCGGGGAGCTGTTTTTT. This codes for CASSDGSVSGELFF.

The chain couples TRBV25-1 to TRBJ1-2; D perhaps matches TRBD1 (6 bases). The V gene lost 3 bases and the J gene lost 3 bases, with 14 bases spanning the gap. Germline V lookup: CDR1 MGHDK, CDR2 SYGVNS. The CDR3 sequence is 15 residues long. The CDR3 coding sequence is TGTGCCAGCAGTGAGGGGGCAGGGGTGTACTATGGCTACACCTTC. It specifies CASSEGAGVYYGYTF.

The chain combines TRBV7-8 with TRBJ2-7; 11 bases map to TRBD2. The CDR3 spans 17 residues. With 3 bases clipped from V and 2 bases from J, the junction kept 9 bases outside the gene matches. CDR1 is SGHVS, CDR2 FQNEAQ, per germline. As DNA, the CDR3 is TGTGCCAGCAGCTTCCTGGCGGTAGCGGGGGGGCCCTACGAGCAGTACTTC. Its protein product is CASSFLAVAGGPYEQYF.

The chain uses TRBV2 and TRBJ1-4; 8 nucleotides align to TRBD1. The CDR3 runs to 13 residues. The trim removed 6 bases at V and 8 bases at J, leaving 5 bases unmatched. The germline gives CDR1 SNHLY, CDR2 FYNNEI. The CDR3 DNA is TGTGCCAGCAGGCAGGGGGCGGGAGAAAAACTGTTTTTT. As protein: CASRQGAGEKLFF.

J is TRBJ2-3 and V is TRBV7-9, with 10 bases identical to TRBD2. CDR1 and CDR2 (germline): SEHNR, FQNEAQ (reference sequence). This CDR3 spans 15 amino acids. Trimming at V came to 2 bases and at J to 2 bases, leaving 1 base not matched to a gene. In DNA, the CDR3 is TGTGCCAGCAGCTTACTAGCGGGGGACACAGATACGCAGTATTTT. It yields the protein CASSLLAGDTDTQYF. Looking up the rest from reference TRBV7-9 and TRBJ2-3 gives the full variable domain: DTGVSQNPRHKITKRGQNVTFRCDPISEHNRLYWYRQTLGQGPEFLTYFQNEAQLEKSRLLSDRFSAERPKGSFSTLEIQRTEQGDSAMYLCASSLLAGDTDTQYFGPGTRLTVL.

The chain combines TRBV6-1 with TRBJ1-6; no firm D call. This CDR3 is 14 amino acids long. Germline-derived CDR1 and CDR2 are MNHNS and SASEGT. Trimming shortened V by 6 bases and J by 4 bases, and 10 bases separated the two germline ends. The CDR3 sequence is CASSPPIYNSPLHF. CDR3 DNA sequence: TGTGCCAGCAGCCCCCCAATTTATAATTCACCCCTCCACTTT.

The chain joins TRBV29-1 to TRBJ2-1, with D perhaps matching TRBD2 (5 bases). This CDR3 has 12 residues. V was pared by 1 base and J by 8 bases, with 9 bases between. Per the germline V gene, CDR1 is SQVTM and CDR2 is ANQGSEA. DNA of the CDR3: TGCAGCGTTGAAGTAGCCGGGGATGAGCAGTTCTTC. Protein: CSVEVAGDEQFF.

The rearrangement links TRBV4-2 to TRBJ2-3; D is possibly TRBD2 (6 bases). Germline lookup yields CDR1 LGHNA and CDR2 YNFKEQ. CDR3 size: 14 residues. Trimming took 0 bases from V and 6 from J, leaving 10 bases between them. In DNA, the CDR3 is TGTGCCAGCAGCCAAGAACCAGGAGGGGATACGCAGTATTTT. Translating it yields CASSQEPGGDTQYF.

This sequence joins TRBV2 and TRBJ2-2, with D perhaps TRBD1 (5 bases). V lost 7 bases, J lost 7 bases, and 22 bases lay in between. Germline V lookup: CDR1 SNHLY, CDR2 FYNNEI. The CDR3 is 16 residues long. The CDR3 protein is CASIGRLNRTGGELFF. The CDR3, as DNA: TGTGCCAGCATCGGTCGGCTCAACCGAACAGGCGGGGAGCTGTTTTTT.

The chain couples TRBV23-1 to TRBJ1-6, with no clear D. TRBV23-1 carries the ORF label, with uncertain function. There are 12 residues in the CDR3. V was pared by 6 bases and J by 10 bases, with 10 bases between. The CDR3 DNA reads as TGCGCCAGCAGCCGATTACAGTCACCCCTCCACTTT. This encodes CASSRLQSPLHF.

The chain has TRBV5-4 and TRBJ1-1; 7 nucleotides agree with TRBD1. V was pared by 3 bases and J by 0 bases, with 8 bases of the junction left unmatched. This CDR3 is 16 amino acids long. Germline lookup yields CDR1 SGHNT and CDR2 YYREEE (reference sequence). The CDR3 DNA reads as TGTGCCAGCAGCTCTGGACAGGAATTACTGAACACTGAAGCTTTCTTT. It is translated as CASSSGQELLNTEAFF.